This T cell receptor (beta chain) was found in a study of cytomegalovirus exposure and HLA in healthy donors. In the PCR, 60 Vbeta and 13 Jbeta primers were used. Using immunoSEQ multiplex PCR, the repertoire was profiled, and TCRdb retains in-frame clones only, with some absent. Here the sample spans under 200,000 clones, approximately 78% being singletons. Sequenced input: PBMCs. This TCR was sampled from a woman in her late teens or twenties in good health and CMV-seronegative.

The CDR3 protein is CSGANAGFEQFF. CDR3 DNA: TGCAGCGGAGCAAACGCCGGGTTTGAGCAGTTCTTC. This sequence joins TRBV29-1 and TRBJ2-1, with no clear D. Germline V gene data show CDR1 as SQVTM and CDR2 as ANQGSEA. CDR3 length: 12 residues. V lost 7 bases, J lost 9 bases, and 16 bases lay in between.